The text below deals with one TCR beta chain. Its antigen remains unidentified. This sample was included in a study of T-cell memory formation after mild COVID-19. Findings and limits, study-wide: Clones contracting across day 15 to 85 had a balanced CD4/CD8 profile; later expanding clones leaned CD4+.

It was 5'RACE with constant-segment primers that produced the TCR alpha and TCR beta cDNA libraries, which carried sample barcodes and UMIs. TCRdb reprocessed the 5' RACE reads with MiXCR, giving one entry per CDR3 protein. The sample contains around 390,000 distinct CDR3 sequences, about 15% of which appear only once. Trimming removed 4 bases at V and 11 bases at J, with 11 bases between. Germline CDR1 MNHEY, CDR2 SVGAGI. CDR3 length: 11 residues. The chain links TRBV6-5 to TRBJ1-1, with D perhaps TRBD1 (5 bases). Sequencing was performed on PBMCs or a T cell subset sorted from them (not recorded which). This TCR came from a man younger than 30 who had mild COVID-19 (a few samples of this study predate the infection). Cell type and time point are not known. The DNA of the CDR3 is TGTGCCAGCAGTTCGGGCAGGGCGGCTTTCTTT. This encodes CASSSGRAAFF.